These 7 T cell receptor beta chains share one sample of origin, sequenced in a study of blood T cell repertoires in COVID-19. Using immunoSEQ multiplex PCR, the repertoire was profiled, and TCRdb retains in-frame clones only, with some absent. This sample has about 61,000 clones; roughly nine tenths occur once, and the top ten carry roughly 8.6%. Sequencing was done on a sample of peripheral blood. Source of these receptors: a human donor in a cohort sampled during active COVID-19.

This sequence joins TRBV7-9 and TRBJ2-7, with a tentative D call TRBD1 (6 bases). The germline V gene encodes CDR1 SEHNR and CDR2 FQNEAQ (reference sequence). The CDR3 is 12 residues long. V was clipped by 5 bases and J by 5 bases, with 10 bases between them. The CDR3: CASSLGADEQYF. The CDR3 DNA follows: TGTGCCAGCAGCCTGGGGGCGGACGAGCAGTACTTC.

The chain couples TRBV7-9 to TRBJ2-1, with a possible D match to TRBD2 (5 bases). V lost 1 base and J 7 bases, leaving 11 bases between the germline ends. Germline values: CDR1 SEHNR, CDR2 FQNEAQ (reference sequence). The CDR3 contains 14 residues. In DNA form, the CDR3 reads TGTGCCAGCAGCTTAGGGCTAGCCGGAAATGAGCAGTTCTTC. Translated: CASSLGLAGNEQFF.

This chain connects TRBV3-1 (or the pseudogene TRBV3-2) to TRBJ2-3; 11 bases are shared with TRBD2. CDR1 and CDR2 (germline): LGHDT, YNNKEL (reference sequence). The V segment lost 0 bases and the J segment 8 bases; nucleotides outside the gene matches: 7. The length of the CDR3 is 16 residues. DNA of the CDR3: TGTGCCAGCAGCCAAGATTCTAGCGGGAGGAGCGGTACGCAGTATTTT. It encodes CASSQDSSGRSGTQYF.

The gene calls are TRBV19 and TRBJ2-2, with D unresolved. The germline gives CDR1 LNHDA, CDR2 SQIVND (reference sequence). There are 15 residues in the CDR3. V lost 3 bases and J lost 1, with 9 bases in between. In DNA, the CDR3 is TGTGCCAGTAGTATTATGCGAATGAACACCGGGGAGCTGTTTTTT. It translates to CASSIMRMNTGELFF.

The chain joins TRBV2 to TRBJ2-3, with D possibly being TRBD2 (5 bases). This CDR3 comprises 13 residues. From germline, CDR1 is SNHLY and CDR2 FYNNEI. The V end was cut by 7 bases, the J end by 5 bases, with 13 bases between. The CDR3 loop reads CASTAIALDTQYF. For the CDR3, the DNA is TGTGCCAGCACCGCGATAGCGTTAGATACGCAGTATTTT.

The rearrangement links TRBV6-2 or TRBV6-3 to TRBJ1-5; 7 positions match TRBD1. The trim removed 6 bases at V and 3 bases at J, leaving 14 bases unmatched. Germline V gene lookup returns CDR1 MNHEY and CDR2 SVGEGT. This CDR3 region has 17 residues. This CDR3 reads CASSLALRTGLNQPQHF. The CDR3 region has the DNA TGTGCCAGCAGCCTTGCCCTTCGGACAGGCCTCAATCAGCCCCAGCATTTT.

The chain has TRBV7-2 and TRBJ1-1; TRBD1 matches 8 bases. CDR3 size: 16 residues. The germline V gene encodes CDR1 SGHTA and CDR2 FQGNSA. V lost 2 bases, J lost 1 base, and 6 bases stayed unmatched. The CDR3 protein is CASSLTGQVTNTEAFF. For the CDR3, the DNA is TGTGCCAGCAGCTTAACGGGACAGGTGACGAACACTGAAGCTTTCTTT.